This entry lists 18 T cell receptor beta chains sequenced from one sample in a study of Ad26.COV2.S vaccination and SARS-CoV-2 variants. Profiled with immunoSEQ multiplex PCR; TCRdb holds only in-frame clones, not every one. The sample lists about 370,000 clones; about 91% were seen once. Sample treatment: roughly 19 received Ad26.COV2.S at low or high dose, single or two shots; 5 received placebo; per-sample allocation not given. Specimen acquisition occurred on day 63 following the initial vaccine or placebo injection. This material consisted of peripheral blood, taken in a trial of Ad26.COV2.S vaccine versus placebo. The receptors here all came from a person between 18 and 60 years old who received the Ad26.COV2.S COVID-19 vaccine or a placebo.

This clone was picked up a small number of times. The rearrangement joins TRBV12-3 or TRBV12-4 to TRBJ1-2, with D possibly matching TRBD1 (5 bases). The CDR3 has 12 residues. The V end lost 5 bases, the J end lost 8 bases, and 12 bases lay between the germline ends. The CDR3 region is CASSNRMWGYTF. The CDR3 nucleotides are TGTGCCAGCAGTAACAGGATGTGGGGCTACACCTTC.

The rearrangement links TRBV24-1 to TRBJ2-1, with 14 bases identical to TRBD2. The germline V gene has CDR1 KGHDR and CDR2 SFDVKD. The CDR3 is made up of 18 amino acids. Losses at the gene ends were 4 bases for V and 12 bases for J; bases not matched to a gene: 16. CDR3 region: CATSDPGLAGARAIVQFF. In DNA, the CDR3 is TGTGCCACCAGTGACCCGGGACTAGCGGGGGCTAGGGCTATCGTGCAGTTCTTC.

Comment on this clone: Relative to the germline gene, one junction end is altered; a read error may explain this. The chain carries TRBV9 and TRBJ2-7; 9 nucleotides agree with TRBD1. The CDR3 is made up of 15 amino acids. The germline V gene has CDR1 SGDLS and CDR2 YYNGEE. The CDR3 DNA is TGTGCCAGCAGCCCCGGGACAGGGACATCCTTCGAGCAGTACTTC. This gives the protein CASSPGTGTSFEQYF.

This chain links TRBV5-4 with TRBJ2-3, with TRBD2 as a possible D gene (6 bases). From germline, CDR1 is SGHNT and CDR2 YYREEE (reference sequence). Trimming took off 4 bases at V and 4 bases at J, with 13 bases between the two ends. The CDR3 totals 14 residues. Here the CDR3 DNA reads TGTGCCAGCAGCCAGCGGGTGGGCGCAGATACGCAGTATTTT. Protein product: CASSQRVGADTQYF.

V and J are TRBV29-1 and TRBJ2-1, with D possibly TRBD2 on 7 matching bases. CDR1 SQVTM and CDR2 ANQGSEA come from the germline V gene. The V and J ends lost 5 bases and 10 bases respectively, with 15 bases between them. This CDR3 has 12 amino acids. CDR3: CSVRGARGEQFF. The CDR3 nucleotides read TGCAGCGTTCGGGGGGCCCGGGGGGAGCAGTTCTTC.

This clone has only one observation. The chain combines TRBV5-6 with TRBJ2-5, with 8 bases matching TRBD1. Germline V gene data show CDR1 as SGHDT and CDR2 as YYEEEE. The CDR3 runs to 15 residues. V was pared by 4 bases and J by 0 bases, with 5 bases of the junction left unmatched. CDR3 coding DNA: TGTGCCAGCAGCACCTACAGGGGGGACCAAGAGACCCAGTACTTC. Translation: CASSTYRGDQETQYF.

For this clone: The junction and the germline gene differ at one end; a read error may be behind it. The V and J genes are TRBV5-4 and TRBJ2-1; D remains unclear. The CDR3 runs to 14 residues. Germline CDR1 reads SGHNT; CDR2 reads YYREEE (reference sequence). CDR3 protein: CASSPQVLYTEQFF. The CDR3 DNA is TGTGCCAGCAGCCCGCAGGTTCTCTACACTGAGCAGTTCTTC.

The chain joins TRBV12-5 to TRBJ2-3, with 7 bases identical to TRBD2. Trimming cost V 6 bases and J 8 bases; bases outside gene matches: 8. The CDR3 has 13 amino acids. CDR1 and CDR2 from the germline V gene are LGHNT and FRNRAP. In DNA, the CDR3 is TGTGCTAGTGGCATGGGAGGGAGTTCTACGCAGTATTTT. Its translation: CASGMGGSSTQYF. Variable domain in full (rest from reference TRBV12-5 and TRBJ2-3): DARVTQTPRHKVTEMGQEVTMRCQPILGHNTVFWYRQTMMQGLELLAYFRNRAPLDDSGMPKDRFSAEMPDATLATLKIQPSEPRDSAVYFCASGMGGSSTQYFGPGTRLTVL.

CDR3: CATERDAGKYF. The CDR3 bases are TGTGCCACCGAGAGGGACGCTGGGAAGTATTTT. The rearrangement uses TRBV27 and TRBJ2-3; D may be TRBD1 or TRBD2 (5 bases each). Trimming pared 10 bases from V and 13 bases from J, leaving 18 bases between. Germline CDR1 MNHEY, CDR2 SMNVEV (reference sequence). The CDR3 is made up of 11 amino acids.

The V call is TRBV30, the J call TRBJ1-6, with unresolved D. The V and J ends lost 0 bases and 4 bases respectively, with 7 bases between them. The CDR3 runs to 14 residues. CDR1 is GTSNPN and CDR2 is SVGIG in the germline V gene (reference sequence). CDR3 sequence: CAWSVGPYNSPLHF. The DNA of the CDR3 is TGTGCCTGGAGTGTAGGGCCTTATAATTCACCCCTCCACTTT.

V and J are TRBV19 and TRBJ1-5; TRBD1 is a possible D gene (6 bases). Germline-derived CDR1 and CDR2 are LNHDA and SQIVND (reference sequence). V lost 5 bases to trimming and J lost 9 bases, with 26 bases between them. This CDR3 spans 17 amino acids. The DNA for the CDR3 is TGTGCCAGTAGTCCAGAAGACGAACCGGGACATCCCATGCCCCAGCATTTT. Residues: CASSPEDEPGHPMPQHF.

V usage is TRBV19 and J usage is TRBJ2-1; a weak D match, TRBD1 (6 bases). Trimming shortened V by 4 bases and J by 4 bases, and 8 bases separated the two germline ends. There are 13 residues in the CDR3. CDR1 LNHDA and CDR2 SQIVND come from the germline V gene (reference sequence). The DNA of the CDR3 is TGTGCCAGTAGTACAGGACAGTACAATGAGCAGTTCTTC. Translating it yields CASSTGQYNEQFF.

The chain recombines TRBV24-1 with TRBJ1-2, with a possible D match to TRBD1 (5 bases). The germline gives CDR1 KGHDR, CDR2 SFDVKD. This CDR3 comprises 15 residues. The V and J ends lost 3 bases and 2 bases respectively, with 12 bases between them. The CDR3 spells CATSDPGGGNYGYTF. The CDR3 coding sequence is TGTGCCACCAGTGATCCCGGGGGGGGAAACTATGGCTACACCTTC.

This chain uses TRBV7-2 with TRBJ2-5; 10 bases agree with TRBD1. Per germline, CDR1 SGHTA and CDR2 FQGNSA. This CDR3 has 13 amino acids. Trimming took 4 bases from V and 10 from J; bases not matched to a gene: 6. CDR3 loop: CASSSRTGGIQYF. The CDR3 nucleotides read TGTGCCAGCAGCTCACGGACAGGGGGGATCCAGTACTTC.

V and J are TRBV4-1 and TRBJ2-1; the D is unclear. Germline V gives CDR1 MGHRA, CDR2 YSYEKL. The CDR3 is made up of 15 amino acids. Trimming stripped 6 bases from V and 0 bases from J, with 12 bases between. CDR3 in amino acids: CASRTTLYSYNEQFF. The CDR3 DNA is TGCGCCAGCAGGACCACCCTATACTCCTACAATGAGCAGTTCTTC.

The genes are TRBV30 and TRBJ2-2; 8 positions match TRBD2. The CDR3 runs to 14 residues. Looked up from germline, CDR1 is GTSNPN and CDR2 is SVGIG (reference sequence). Trimming cost V 8 bases and J 0 bases; bases outside gene matches: 5. The CDR3 reads CAGAGGSNTGELFF. As DNA, the CDR3 is TGTGCCGGCGCGGGAGGCTCGAACACCGGGGAGCTGTTTTTT.

V and J are TRBV7-2 and TRBJ2-3; 8 nucleotides agree with TRBD1. Germline assignment: CDR1 SGHTA and CDR2 FQGNSA. With 6 bases clipped from V and 0 bases from J, the junction kept 2 bases outside the gene matches. This CDR3 is built from 14 residues. DNA of the CDR3: TGTGCCAGCAGAAGACAGGGGAGCACAGATACGCAGTATTTT. Translated: CASRRQGSTDTQYF. Supplemented by reference TRBV7-2 and TRBJ2-3, the full variable domain reads GAGVSQSPSNKVTEKGKDVELRCDPISGHTALYWYRQSLGQGLEFLIYFQGNSAPDKSGLPSDRFSAERTGGSVSTLTIQRTQQEDSAVYLCASRRQGSTDTQYFGPGTRLTVL.

The chain couples TRBV4-1 to TRBJ2-1; TRBD2 matches at 10 bases. This CDR3 contains 16 residues. J lost 2 bases, V lost 4 bases, and 5 bases had no gene match. Per germline, CDR1 MGHRA and CDR2 YSYEKL. CDR3 protein: CASSRRTSGTYNEQFF. Here the CDR3 DNA reads TGCGCCAGCAGCCGAAGGACTAGCGGCACCTACAATGAGCAGTTCTTC.